These T cell receptor beta chains were read from a single sample in a study of molecular identifiers for immune sequencing clone quantification. TCRdb reprocessed the PCR reads via MiXCR and lists one record per CDR3 protein. The sample lists around 460,000 distinct CDR3 sequences; over 20% were seen once. The sample was naive CD8+ T cells from blood, with Jurkat cell RNA spiked in. These receptors were collected from a human donor in good health. Some libraries in this study had Jurkat cell RNA spiked in. Each CDR3 is given with its conserved first and last residue. D genes are given only for firm matches. Clone size appears in some rows only: once, few, many, or a class for an expanded clone.

>TRBV27|many|TRBJ1-5|TRBD1
TGTGCCAGCGCCTCCGGGACAGGGGGCAATCAGCCCCAGCATTTT
CASASGTGGNQPQHF
>TRBV29-1|few|TRBJ2-1|.
TGCAGCGTCAAACAGGGCTATGAGCAGTTCTTC
CSVKQGYEQFF
>TRBV14|few|TRBJ1-2|.
TGTGCCAGCAGCCCAAAACAGAACTATGGCTACACCTTC
CASSPKQNYGYTF
>TRBV7-9|few|TRBJ2-7|.
TGTGCCAGCAGCTTAGAAGGTAGGAGGTATGAGCAGTACTTC
CASSLEGRRYEQYF
>TRBV4-3|.|TRBJ2-7|TRBD1
TGCGCCAGCAGCCAAACCAGTCCCGGGACAGGGGGCTACGAGCAGTACTTC
CASSQTSPGTGGYEQYF
>TRBV27|.|TRBJ2-7|.
TGTGCCAGCAGTTGGGGAGGGACACCCTCCTACGAGCAGTACTTC
CASSWGGTPSYEQYF
>TRBV6-5|many|TRBJ2-5|.
TGTGCCAGCGGAGCAGCGTCACGAGAGACCCAGTACTTC
CASGAASRETQYF
>TRBV20-1|many|TRBJ1-5|.
TGCAGTGCTAGAGATCTCGGACAGACGAATCAGCCCCAGCATTTT
CSARDLGQTNQPQHF
>TRBV13|.|TRBJ1-2|.
TGTGCCAGCAGCTTCTCCTCACCGGGCAACTATGGCTACACCTTC
CASSFSSPGNYGYTF
>TRBV24-1|many|TRBJ2-2|.
TGTGCCACCAGTGGCTATAACACCGGGGAGCTGTTTTTT
CATSGYNTGELFF
>TRBV6-2/TRBV6-3|many|TRBJ2-7|.
TGTGCCAGCAGAGACGGATTTTTGTACGAGCAGTACTTC
CASRDGFLYEQYF
>TRBV7-2|.|TRBJ2-3|.
TGTGCCAGCAGCTTAACTTCGCGGGGTGCTAGCACAGATACGCAGTATTTT
CASSLTSRGASTDTQYF
>TRBV27|few|TRBJ1-5|TRBD1
TGTGCCAGCAGTTTAGCAGGGGGCCCATATAGCAATCAGCCCCAGCATTTT
CASSLAGGPYSNQPQHF
>TRBV3-1|few|TRBJ2-7|TRBD1
TGTGCCAGCAGCCCCCCCCAGGGGGCGTCAGTCGAGCAGTACTTC
CASSPPQGASVEQYF
>TRBV14|many|TRBJ1-6|.
TGTGCCAGCAGCCAAGTGGGGGACACCTGGAGCTCCTATAATTCACCCCTCCACTTT
CASSQVGDTWSSYNSPLHF